The 6 T cell receptor beta chains below were found in one sample sequenced in a study of blood T cell repertoires in COVID-19. TCRdb's copy holds only in-frame clones and misses some; the assay was immunoSEQ multiplex PCR. The sample lists about 59,000 clones; around 86% were seen once. The specimen sequenced was peripheral blood. The receptor source for this set is an elderly woman with acute or convalescent COVID-19.

The chain combines TRBV5-1 with TRBJ2-7; 10 nucleotides line up with TRBD1. The trim removed 0 bases at V and 7 bases at J, leaving 13 bases unmatched. The CDR3 totals 17 residues. Germline V gene sequence: CDR1 SGHRS, CDR2 YFSETQ. CDR3: CASSLAVGTGVPREQYF. CDR3 bases: TGCGCCAGCAGCTTGGCCGTTGGGACAGGGGTTCCCAGGGAGCAGTACTTC. The full variable domain, completed using reference TRBV5-1 and TRBJ2-7, is KAGVTQTPRYLIKTRGQQVTLSCSPISGHRSVSWYQQTPGQGLQFLFEYFSETQRNKGNFPGRFSGRQFSNSRSEMNVSTLELGDSALYLCASSLAVGTGVPREQYFGPGTRLTVT.

V is TRBV6-2 or TRBV6-3 and J is TRBJ2-2; no definite D call. The CDR3 covers 17 residues. Trimming took 4 bases from V and 2 from J, leaving 17 bases between them. Germline CDR1 is MNHEY and CDR2 is SVGEGT. CDR3 residues: CASSSFRRTLNTGELFF. In DNA, the CDR3 is TGTGCCAGCAGTTCCTTTCGGAGAACTCTTAACACCGGGGAGCTGTTTTTT.

The chain couples TRBV19 to TRBJ1-3; D not certain. V lost 7 bases, J lost 1 base, and 17 bases lay in between. Germline V gene sequence: CDR1 LNHDA, CDR2 SQIVND (reference sequence). This CDR3 is built from 16 residues. The CDR3 bases are TGTGCCAGTAAGACGTGGAACGGAGGGTCTGGAAACACCATATATTTT. It encodes CASKTWNGGSGNTIYF.

V usage is TRBV19 and J usage is TRBJ1-3; D may be TRBD1 (6 bases). The CDR3 totals 14 residues. Deletions cut 5 bases from V and 3 bases from J, with 11 bases between. Germline V lookup: CDR1 LNHDA, CDR2 SQIVND (reference sequence). This CDR3 is CASSSGGGGNTIYF. CDR3 bases: TGTGCCAGTAGTTCGGGGGGCGGTGGAAACACCATATATTTT. Supplemented by reference TRBV19 and TRBJ1-3, the full variable domain reads DGGITQSPKYLFRKEGQNVTLSCEQNLNHDAMYWYRQDPGQGLRLIYYSQIVNDFQKGDIAEGYSVSREKKESFPLTVTSAQKNPTAFYLCASSSGGGGNTIYFGEGSWLTVV.

The rearrangement joins TRBV1 to TRBJ2-3; the table's D call, TRBD1, was not checked against the DNA. TRBV1 is flagged as a pseudogene. The length of the CDR3 is 13 residues. The CDR3 nucleotides read TGCACCAGCGGACAGGCTGGCACAGATACGCAGTATTTT. Encoded protein: CTSGQAGTDTQYF.

The J gene is TRBJ1-4, the V gene TRBV5-4, with TRBD1 as a possible D gene (5 bases). The germline CDR1 and CDR2 sequences are SGHNT and YYREEE (reference sequence). V lost 5 bases, J lost 8 bases, and 13 bases lay in between. CDR3 length equals 13 residues. The CDR3 sequence is CASRPLGGEKLFF. The CDR3 bases are TGTGCCAGCAGACCTCTGGGGGGGGAAAAACTGTTTTTT.